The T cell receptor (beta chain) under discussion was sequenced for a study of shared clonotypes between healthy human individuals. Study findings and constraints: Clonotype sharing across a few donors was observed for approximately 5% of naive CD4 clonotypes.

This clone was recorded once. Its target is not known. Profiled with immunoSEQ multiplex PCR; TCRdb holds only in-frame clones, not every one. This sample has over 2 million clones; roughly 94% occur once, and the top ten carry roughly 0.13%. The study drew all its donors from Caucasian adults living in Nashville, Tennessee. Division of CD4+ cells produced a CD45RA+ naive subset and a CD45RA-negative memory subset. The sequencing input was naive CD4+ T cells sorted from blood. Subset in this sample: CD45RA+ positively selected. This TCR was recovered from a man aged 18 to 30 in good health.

The CDR3 nucleotides are TGTGCCAGCAGCTTAGGTGCGGGAGCGACAGATACGCAGTATTTT. Amino acid sequence: CASSLGAGATDTQYF. The chain couples TRBV7-2 to TRBJ2-3; 7 nucleotides match TRBD2. The V and J ends lost 1 base and 3 bases, in that order; junction bases with no gene match: 4. CDR1 and CDR2 from the germline V gene are SGHTA and FQGNSA. The CDR3 totals 15 residues.